This entry is about one T cell receptor (beta chain). Antigen: not known. The repertoire was sequenced with immunoSEQ multiplex PCR; TCRdb's copy has only in-frame clones and lacks some. The profile shows fewer than 70,000 clones, less than 90% of them singletons. This sample is part of a study of early stage breast cancer tumors. Study-wide background: The ER+/PR+/HER2- tumors included about 8 ductal and a few lobular carcinomas.

Whole-study findings and limits: Tumors had around 2.3-fold higher T cell density than normal breast. Most shared enriched TCRB sequences were commonly generated ones.

Material: blood. The TCR comes from a person aged 35 to 50 with breast cancer.

The CDR3 DNA reads TGCGCCAGCAGCTTGGAGTATAGGGGTGCCAGGAGCGAGCAGTACTTC. Its protein is CASSLEYRGARSEQYF. This chain connects TRBV5-1 to TRBJ2-7; possible D gene TRBD1, 5 bases. The CDR3 has 16 residues. The germline V gene has CDR1 SGHRS and CDR2 YFSETQ. Trimming left V 0 bases short and J 6 bases short, with 19 bases between.